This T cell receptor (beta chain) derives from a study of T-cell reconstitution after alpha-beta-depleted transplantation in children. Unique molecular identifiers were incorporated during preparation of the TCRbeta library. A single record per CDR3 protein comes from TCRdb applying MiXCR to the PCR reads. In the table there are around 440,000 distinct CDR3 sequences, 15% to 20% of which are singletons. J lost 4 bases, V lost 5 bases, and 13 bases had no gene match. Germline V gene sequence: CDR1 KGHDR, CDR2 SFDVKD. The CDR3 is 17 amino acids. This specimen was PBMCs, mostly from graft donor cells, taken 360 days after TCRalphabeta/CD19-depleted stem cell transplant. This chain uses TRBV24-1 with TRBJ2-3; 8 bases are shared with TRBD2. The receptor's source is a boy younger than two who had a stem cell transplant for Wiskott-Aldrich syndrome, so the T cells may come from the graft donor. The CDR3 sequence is CATSVPQGGRWPDTQYF. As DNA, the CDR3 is TGTGCCACCAGTGTACCGCAGGGCGGGAGGTGGCCAGATACGCAGTATTTT.